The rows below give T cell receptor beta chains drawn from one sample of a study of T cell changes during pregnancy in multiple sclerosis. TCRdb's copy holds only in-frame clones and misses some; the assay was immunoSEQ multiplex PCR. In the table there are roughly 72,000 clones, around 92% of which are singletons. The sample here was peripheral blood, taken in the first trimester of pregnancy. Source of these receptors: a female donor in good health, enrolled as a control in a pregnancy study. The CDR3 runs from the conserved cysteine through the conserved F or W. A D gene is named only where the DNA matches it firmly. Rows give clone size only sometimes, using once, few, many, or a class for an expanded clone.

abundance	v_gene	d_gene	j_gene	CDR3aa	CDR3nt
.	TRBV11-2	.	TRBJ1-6	CASSWTVGANSPLHF	TGTGCCAGCAGCTGGACTGTGGGGGCCAATTCACCCCTCCACTTT
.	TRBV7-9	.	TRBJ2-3	CASRFTRTDTQYF	TGTGCCAGCAGATTTACTAGAACAGATACGCAGTATTTT
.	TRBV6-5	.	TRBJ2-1	CASSYVRWNERFF	TGTGCCAGCAGTTACGTCCGGTGGAATGAGCGGTTCTTC
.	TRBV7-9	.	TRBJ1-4	CASSSGSRKLFF	TGTGCCAGCAGCTCCGGGAGTCGAAAACTGTTTTTT
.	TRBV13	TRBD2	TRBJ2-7	CASSSPEPSRTSGRQYEQYF	TGTGCCAGCAGCTCCCCGGAACCTTCGAGGACTAGCGGGAGACAATACGAGCAGTACTTC
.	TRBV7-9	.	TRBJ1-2	CASSPDGTPKINYGYTF	TGTGCCAGCAGCCCCGACGGGACACCTAAAATAAACTATGGCTACACCTTC
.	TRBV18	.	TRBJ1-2	CASSLDSRERGYTF	TGTGCCAGCTCACTGGACTCTAGGGAGCGAGGCTACACCTTC
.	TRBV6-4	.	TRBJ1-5	CASSADNNQPQHF	TGTGCCAGCAGTGCCGACAACAATCAGCCCCAGCATTTT
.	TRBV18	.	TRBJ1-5	CASARSSNQPQHF	TGTGCCAGCGCTAGGTCTAGCAATCAGCCCCAGCATTTT
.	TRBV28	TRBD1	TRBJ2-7	CASAGTGTHEQYF	TGTGCCAGCGCCGGGACAGGGACCCACGAGCAGTACTTC
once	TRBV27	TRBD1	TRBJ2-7	CASSLWTGGLYEQYF	TGTGCCAGCAGTTTGTGGACAGGGGGACTCTACGAGCAGTACTTC
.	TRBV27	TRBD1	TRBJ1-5	CASSFLRAGGNQPQHF	TGTGCCAGCAGTTTCCTTCGGGCAGGGGGTAATCAGCCCCAGCATTTT
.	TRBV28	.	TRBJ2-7	CASSSAEDEQYF	TGTGCCAGCAGTTCCGCGGAGGACGAGCAGTACTTC